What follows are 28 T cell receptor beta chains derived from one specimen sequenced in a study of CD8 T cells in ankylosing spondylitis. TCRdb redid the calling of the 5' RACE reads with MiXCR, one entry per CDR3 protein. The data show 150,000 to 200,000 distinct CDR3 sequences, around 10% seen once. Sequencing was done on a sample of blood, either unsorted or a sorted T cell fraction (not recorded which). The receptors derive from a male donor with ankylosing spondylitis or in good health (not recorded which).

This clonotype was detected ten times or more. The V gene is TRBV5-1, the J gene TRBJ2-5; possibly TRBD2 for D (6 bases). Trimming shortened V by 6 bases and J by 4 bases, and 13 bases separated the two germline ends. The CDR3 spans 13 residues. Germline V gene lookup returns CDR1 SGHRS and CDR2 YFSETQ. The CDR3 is CASTPVGGETQYF. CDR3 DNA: TGCGCCAGCACCCCTGTGGGGGGAGAGACCCAGTACTTC.

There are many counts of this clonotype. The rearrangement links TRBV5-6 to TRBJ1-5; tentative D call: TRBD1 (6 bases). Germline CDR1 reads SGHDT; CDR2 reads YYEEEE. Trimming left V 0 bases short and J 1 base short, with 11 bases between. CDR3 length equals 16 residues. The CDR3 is CASSLGAGVSNQPQHF. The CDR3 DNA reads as TGTGCCAGCAGCTTGGGAGCAGGGGTAAGCAATCAGCCCCAGCATTTT.

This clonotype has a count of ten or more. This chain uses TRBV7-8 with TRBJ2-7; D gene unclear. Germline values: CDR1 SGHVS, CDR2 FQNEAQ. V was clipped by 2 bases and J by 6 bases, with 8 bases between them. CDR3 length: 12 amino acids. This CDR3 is CASSLKGGEQYF. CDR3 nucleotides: TGTGCCAGCAGCTTAAAGGGTGGCGAGCAGTACTTC.

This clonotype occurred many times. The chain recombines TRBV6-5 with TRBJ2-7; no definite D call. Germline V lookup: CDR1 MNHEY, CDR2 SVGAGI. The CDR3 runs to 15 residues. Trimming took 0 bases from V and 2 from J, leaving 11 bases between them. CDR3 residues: CASSYSSKETYEQYF. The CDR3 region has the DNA TGTGCCAGCAGTTACTCGTCTAAGGAGACCTACGAGCAGTACTTC.

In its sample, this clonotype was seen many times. CDR3 bases: TGTGCCAGCAGCCTCAACGAGGGCGTGAGCACTGAAGCTTTCTTT. Translated, it gives CASSLNEGVSTEAFF. The rearrangement uses TRBV6-1 and TRBJ1-1; the D is unclear. CDR1 and CDR2 (germline): MNHNS, SASEGT. This CDR3 spans 15 amino acids. V lost 6 bases and J lost 4, with 18 bases in between.

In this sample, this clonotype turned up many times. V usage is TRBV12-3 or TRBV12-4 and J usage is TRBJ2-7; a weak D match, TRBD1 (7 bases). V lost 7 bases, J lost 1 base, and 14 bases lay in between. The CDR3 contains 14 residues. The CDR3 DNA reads TGTGCCAGCACTCACGGGGGACAGTCCTACGAGCAGTACTTC. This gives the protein CASTHGGQSYEQYF.

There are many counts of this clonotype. The CDR3 sequence: CSVVPSGRASYNEQFF. CDR3 bases: TGCAGCGTTGTTCCTAGCGGGAGGGCTTCCTACAATGAGCAGTTCTTC. V and J are TRBV29-1 and TRBJ2-1; 12 nucleotides line up with TRBD2. Looked up from germline, CDR1 is SQVTM and CDR2 is ANQGSEA. With 4 bases clipped from V and 1 base from J, the junction kept 5 bases outside the gene matches. The CDR3 contains 16 residues.

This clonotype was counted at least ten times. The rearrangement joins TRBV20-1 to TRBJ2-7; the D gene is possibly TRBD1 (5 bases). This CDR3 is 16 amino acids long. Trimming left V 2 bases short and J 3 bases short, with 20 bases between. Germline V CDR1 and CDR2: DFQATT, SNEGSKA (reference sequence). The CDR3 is CSARTYKGATLYEQYF. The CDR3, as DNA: TGCAGTGCTAGAACCTACAAAGGGGCGACCCTCTACGAGCAGTACTTC.

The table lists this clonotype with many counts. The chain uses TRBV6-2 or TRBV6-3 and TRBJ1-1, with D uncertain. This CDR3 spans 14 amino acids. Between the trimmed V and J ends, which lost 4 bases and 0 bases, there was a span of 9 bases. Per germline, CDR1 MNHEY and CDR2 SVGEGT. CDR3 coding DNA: TGTGCCAGCAGTTTGACCTTAGTGAACACTGAAGCTTTCTTT. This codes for CASSLTLVNTEAFF.

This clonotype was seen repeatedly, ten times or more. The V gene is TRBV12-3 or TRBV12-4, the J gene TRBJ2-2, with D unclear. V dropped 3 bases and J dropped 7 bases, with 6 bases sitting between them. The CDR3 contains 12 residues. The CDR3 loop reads CASSFVFGELFF. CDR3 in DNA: TGTGCCAGCAGTTTTGTGTTCGGGGAGCTGTTTTTT.

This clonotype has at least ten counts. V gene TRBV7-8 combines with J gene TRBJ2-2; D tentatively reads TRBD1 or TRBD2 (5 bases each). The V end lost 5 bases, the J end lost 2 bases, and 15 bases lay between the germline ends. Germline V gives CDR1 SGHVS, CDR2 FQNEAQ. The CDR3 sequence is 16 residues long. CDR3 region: CASSPRPGLNTGELFF. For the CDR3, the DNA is TGTGCCAGCAGCCCTCGACCGGGGCTTAACACCGGGGAGCTGTTTTTT.

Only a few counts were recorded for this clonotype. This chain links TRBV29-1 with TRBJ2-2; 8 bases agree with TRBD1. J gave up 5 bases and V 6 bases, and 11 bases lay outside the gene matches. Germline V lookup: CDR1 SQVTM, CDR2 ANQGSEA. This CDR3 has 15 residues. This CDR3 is CSVKQPGQATGELFF. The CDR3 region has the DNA TGCAGCGTGAAACAACCGGGACAGGCGACCGGGGAGCTGTTTTTT.

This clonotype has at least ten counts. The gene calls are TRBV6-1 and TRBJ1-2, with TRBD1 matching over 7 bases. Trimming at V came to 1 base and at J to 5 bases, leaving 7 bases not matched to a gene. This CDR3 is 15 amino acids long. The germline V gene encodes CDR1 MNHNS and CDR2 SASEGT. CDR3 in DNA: TGTGCCAGCAGTGAAGGGACAGGTTCTGGTTATGGCTACACCTTC. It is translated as CASSEGTGSGYGYTF.

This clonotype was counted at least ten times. As DNA, the CDR3 is TGTGCCACCAGCAGACAACCGGGTATTAGCTCCTACAATGAGCAGTTCTTC. It codes for CATSRQPGISSYNEQFF. The V call is TRBV15, the J call TRBJ2-1, with D uncertain. Per germline, CDR1 LNHNV and CDR2 YYDKDF (reference sequence). V was shortened by 2 bases and J by 0 bases, with 14 bases between the two germline ends. CDR3 length: 17 amino acids.

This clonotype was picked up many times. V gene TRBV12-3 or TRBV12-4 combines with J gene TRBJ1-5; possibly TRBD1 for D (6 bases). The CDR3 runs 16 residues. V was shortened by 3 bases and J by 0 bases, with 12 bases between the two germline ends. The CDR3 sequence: CASSFTGQRSNQPQHF. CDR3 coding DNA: TGTGCCAGCAGTTTTACAGGACAGCGTAGCAATCAGCCCCAGCATTTT.

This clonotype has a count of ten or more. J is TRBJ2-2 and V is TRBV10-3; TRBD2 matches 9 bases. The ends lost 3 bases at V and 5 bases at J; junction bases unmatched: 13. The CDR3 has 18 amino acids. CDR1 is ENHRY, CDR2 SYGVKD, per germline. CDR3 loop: CAISESGLALLSTGELFF. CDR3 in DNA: TGTGCCATCAGTGAATCGGGACTAGCCCTTTTAAGTACCGGGGAGCTGTTTTTT.

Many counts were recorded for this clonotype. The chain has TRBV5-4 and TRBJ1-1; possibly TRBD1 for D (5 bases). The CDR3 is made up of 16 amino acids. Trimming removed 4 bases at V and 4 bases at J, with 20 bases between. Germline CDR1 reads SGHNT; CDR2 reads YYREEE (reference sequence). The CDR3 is CASSPKPVGGGTEAFF. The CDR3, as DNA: TGTGCCAGCAGCCCTAAACCAGTTGGGGGGGGCACTGAAGCTTTCTTT.

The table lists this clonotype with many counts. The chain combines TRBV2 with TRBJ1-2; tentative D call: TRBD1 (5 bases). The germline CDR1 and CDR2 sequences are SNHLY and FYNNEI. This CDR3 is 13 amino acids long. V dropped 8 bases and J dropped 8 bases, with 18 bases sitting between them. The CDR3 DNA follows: TGTGCCAGCGGAGAGACATCCAGGGACGGCTACACCTTC. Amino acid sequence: CASGETSRDGYTF.

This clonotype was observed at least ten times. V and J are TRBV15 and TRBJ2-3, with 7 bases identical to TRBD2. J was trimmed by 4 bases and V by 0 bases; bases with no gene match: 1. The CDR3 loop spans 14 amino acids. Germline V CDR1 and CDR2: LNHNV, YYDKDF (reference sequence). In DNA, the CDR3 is TGTGCCACCAGCAGAGATCGGGGGGCAGATACGCAGTATTTT. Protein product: CATSRDRGADTQYF. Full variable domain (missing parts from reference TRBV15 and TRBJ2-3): DAMVIQNPRYQVTQFGKPVTLSCSQTLNHNVMYWYQQKSSQAPKLLFHYYDKDFNNEADTPDNFQSRRPNTSFCFLDIRSPGLGDTAMYLCATSRDRGADTQYFGPGTRLTVL.

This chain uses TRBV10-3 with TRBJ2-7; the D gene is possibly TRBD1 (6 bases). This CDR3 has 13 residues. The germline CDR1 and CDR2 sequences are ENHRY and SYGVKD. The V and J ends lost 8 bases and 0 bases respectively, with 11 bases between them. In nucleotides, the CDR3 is TGTGCCATCGTGGACAGTGCCTCCTACGAGCAGTACTTC. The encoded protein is CAIVDSASYEQYF.

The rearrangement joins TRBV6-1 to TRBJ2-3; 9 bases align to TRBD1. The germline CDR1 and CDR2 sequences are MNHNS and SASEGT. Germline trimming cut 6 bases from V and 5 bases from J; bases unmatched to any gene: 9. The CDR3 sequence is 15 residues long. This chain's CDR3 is CASRPGQGQVDTQYF. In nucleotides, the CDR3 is TGTGCCAGCAGACCGGGACAGGGACAAGTAGATACGCAGTATTTT.

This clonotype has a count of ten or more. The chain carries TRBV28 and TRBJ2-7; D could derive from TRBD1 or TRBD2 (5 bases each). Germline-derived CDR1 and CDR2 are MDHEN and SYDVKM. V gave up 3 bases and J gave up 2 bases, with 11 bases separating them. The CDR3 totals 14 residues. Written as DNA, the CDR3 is TGTGCCAGCAGTTTTGTGGGACGGACCTACGAGCAGTACTTC. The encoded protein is CASSFVGRTYEQYF. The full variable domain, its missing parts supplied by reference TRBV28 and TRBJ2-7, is DVKVTQSSRYLVKRTGEKVFLECVQDMDHENMFWYRQDPGLGLRLIYFSYDVKMKEKGDIPEGYSVSREKKERFSLILESASTNQTSMYLCASSFVGRTYEQYFGPGTRLTVT.

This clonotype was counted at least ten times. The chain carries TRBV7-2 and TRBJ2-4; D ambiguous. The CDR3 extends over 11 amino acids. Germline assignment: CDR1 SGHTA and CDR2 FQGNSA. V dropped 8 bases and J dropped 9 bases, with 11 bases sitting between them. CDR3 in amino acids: CASSLERIQYF. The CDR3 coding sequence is TGTGCCAGCTCCCTAGAACGCATTCAGTACTTC.

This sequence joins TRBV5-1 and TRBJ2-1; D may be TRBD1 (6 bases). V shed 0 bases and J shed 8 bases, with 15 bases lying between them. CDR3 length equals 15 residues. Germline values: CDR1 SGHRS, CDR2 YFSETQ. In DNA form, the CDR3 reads TGCGCCAGCAGCTTGGGGCAGGGGAAGTGGGATGAGCAGTTCTTC. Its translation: CASSLGQGKWDEQFF. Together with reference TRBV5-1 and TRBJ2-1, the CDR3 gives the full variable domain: KAGVTQTPRYLIKTRGQQVTLSCSPISGHRSVSWYQQTPGQGLQFLFEYFSETQRNKGNFPGRFSGRQFSNSRSEMNVSTLELGDSALYLCASSLGQGKWDEQFFGPGTRLTVL.

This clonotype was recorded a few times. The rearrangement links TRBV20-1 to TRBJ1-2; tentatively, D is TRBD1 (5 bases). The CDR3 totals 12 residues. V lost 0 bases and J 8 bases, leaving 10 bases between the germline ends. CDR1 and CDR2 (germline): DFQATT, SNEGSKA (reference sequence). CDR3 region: CSARDRDLGYTF. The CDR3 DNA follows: TGCAGTGCTAGAGACAGGGATTTGGGCTACACCTTC.

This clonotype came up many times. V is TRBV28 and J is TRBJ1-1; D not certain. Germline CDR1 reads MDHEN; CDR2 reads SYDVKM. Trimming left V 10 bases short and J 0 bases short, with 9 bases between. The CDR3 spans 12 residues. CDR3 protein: CATWGVNTEAFF. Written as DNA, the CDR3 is TGTGCCACTTGGGGAGTGAACACTGAAGCTTTCTTT.

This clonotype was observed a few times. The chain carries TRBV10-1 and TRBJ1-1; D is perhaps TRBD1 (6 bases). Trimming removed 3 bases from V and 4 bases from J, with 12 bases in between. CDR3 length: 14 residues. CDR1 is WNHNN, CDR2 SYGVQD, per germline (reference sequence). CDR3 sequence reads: CASSEFRGGTEAFF. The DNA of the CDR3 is TGCGCCAGCAGTGAATTCAGGGGAGGCACTGAAGCTTTCTTT.

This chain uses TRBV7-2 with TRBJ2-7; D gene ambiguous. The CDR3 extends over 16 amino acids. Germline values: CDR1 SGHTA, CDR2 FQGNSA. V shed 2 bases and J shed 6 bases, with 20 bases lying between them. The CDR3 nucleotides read TGTGCCAGCAGCTTATTTTTTCGGAGAATAGCTTCCGAGCAGTACTTC. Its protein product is CASSLFFRRIASEQYF.